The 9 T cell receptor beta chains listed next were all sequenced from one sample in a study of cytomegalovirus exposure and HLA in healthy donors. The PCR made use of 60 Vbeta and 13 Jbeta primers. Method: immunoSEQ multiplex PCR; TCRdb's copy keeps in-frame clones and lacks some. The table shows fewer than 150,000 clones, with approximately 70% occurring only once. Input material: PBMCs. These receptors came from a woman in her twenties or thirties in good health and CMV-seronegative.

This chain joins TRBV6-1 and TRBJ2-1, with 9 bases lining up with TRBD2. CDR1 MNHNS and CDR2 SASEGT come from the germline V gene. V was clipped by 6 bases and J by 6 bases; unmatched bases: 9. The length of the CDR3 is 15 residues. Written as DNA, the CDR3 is TGTGCCAGCAGCCGGGGACTAGCCCACTTCAATGAGCAGTTCTTC. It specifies CASSRGLAHFNEQFF.

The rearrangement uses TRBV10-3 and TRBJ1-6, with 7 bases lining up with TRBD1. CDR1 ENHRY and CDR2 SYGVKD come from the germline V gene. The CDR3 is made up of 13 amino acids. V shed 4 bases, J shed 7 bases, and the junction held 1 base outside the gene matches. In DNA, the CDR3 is TGTGCCATCAGTGCAGGGGGGAATTCACCCCTCCACTTT. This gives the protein CAISAGGNSPLHF.

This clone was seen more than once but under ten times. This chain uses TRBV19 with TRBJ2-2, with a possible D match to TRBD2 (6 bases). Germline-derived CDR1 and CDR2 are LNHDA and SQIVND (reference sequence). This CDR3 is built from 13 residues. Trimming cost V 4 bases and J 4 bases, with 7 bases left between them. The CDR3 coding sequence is TGTGCCAGTAGTACCGGGGGCACCGGGGAGCTGTTTTTT. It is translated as CASSTGGTGELFF. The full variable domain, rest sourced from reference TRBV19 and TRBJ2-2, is DGGITQSPKYLFRKEGQNVTLSCEQNLNHDAMYWYRQDPGQGLRLIYYSQIVNDFQKGDIAEGYSVSREKKESFPLTVTSAQKNPTAFYLCASSTGGTGELFFGEGSRLTVL.

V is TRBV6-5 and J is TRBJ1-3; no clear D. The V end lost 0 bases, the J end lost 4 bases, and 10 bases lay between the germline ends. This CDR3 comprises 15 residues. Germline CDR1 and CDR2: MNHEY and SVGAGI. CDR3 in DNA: TGTGCCAGCAGTTACTCTGGGTCGGGAGGAAACACCATATATTTT. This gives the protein CASSYSGSGGNTIYF.

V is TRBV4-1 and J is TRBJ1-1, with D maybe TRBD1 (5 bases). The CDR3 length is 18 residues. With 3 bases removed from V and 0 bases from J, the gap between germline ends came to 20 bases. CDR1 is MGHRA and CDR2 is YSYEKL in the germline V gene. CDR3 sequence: CASSQVSGGRSLNTEAFF. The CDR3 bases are TGCGCCAGCAGCCAGGTATCCGGGGGAAGATCCTTGAACACTGAAGCTTTCTTT.

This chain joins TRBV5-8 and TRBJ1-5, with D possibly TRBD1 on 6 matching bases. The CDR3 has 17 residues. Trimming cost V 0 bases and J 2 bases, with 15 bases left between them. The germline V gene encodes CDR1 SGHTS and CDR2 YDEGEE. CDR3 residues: CASSLETVSGGNQPQHF. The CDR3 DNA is TGTGCCAGCAGCTTGGAGACAGTTTCAGGGGGCAATCAGCCCCAGCATTTT.

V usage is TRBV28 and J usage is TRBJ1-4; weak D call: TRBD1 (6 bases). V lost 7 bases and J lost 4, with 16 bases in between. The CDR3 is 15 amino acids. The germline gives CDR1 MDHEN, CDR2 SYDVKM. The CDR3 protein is CASIRGGAHNEKLFF. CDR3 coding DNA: TGTGCCAGCATCCGGGGGGGGGCCCATAATGAAAAACTGTTTTTT.

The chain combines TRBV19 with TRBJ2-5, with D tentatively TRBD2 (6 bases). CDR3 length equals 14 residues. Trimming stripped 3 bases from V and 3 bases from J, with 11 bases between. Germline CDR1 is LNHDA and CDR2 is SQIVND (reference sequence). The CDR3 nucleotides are TGTGCCAGTAGTATGAGGGTAGCGGAAGAGACCCAGTACTTC. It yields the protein CASSMRVAEETQYF.

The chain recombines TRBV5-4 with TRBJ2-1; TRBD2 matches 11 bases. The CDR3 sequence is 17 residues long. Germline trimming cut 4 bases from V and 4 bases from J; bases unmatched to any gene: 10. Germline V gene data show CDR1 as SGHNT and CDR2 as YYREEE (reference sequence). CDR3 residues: CASSGGPTSGGYNEQFF. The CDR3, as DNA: TGTGCCAGCAGCGGTGGGCCTACTAGCGGGGGTTACAATGAGCAGTTCTTC.